This T cell receptor (beta chain) comes out of a study of shared clonotypes between healthy human individuals. CDR3 length equals 13 residues. V was trimmed by 6 bases and J by 2 bases, leaving 11 bases between them. CDR1 and CDR2 (germline): SNHLY, FYNNEI. As defined, naive CD8 cells were CD45RO-negative and positively selected for CCR7, with terminally differentiated effector memory CD45RA+ cells excluded. The authors distributed each subset's genomic DNA evenly over several immunoSEQ plates. The method was immunoSEQ multiplex PCR; TCRdb's version includes in-frame clones alone and lacks a portion of them. The sample holds millions of clones, roughly 91% seen once.

The chain carries TRBV2 and TRBJ2-7; D remains unclear. Sequences were obtained from naive CD8+ T cells from PBMCs. The receptor was derived from a man in his late teens or twenties in good health. Some clones in this sample may be carry-over from other donors' samples. CDR3 residues: CASRGTPTYEQYF. CDR3 bases: TGTGCCAGCAGGGGTACACCGACCTACGAGCAGTACTTC.